These 22 T cell receptor beta chains share one sample of origin, sequenced in a study of blood T cells in healthy people across ages. Together with a sample-barcoded 5' primer, a J-beta primer mix was included in a second PCR lasting roughly 6 to 12 cycles. TCRdb recomputed calls from the 5' RACE reads with MiXCR, one row per CDR3 protein. The sample records roughly 680,000 distinct CDR3 sequences, over 20% being singletons. Source material: blood. The receptors were gathered from a man between 65 and 85 years old in good health.

The chain joins TRBV4-1 to TRBJ1-5; no clear D. The CDR3 has 15 residues. V was trimmed by 0 bases and J by 3 bases, leaving 9 bases between them. Germline lookup yields CDR1 MGHRA and CDR2 YSYEKL. CDR3 amino acids: CASSQESGINQPQHF. The CDR3 nucleotides are TGCGCCAGCAGCCAAGAGTCGGGGATCAATCAGCCCCAGCATTTT.

This clonotype showed up just a few times. The chain joins TRBV20-1 to TRBJ2-5, with no clear D. TRBJ2-1 matches the DNA end more closely, so the J call is doubtful. Germline values: CDR1 DFQATT, CDR2 SNEGSKA (reference sequence). CDR3 size: 12 residues. The CDR3 loop is CSARSLGNEQFF. CDR3 coding DNA: TGCAGTGCTAGATCCCTGGGGAATGAGCAGTTCTTC.

This chain connects TRBV6-5 to TRBJ1-4; D gene unclear. This CDR3 region has 12 residues. Germline-derived CDR1 and CDR2 are MNHEY and SVGAGI. V lost 6 bases to trimming and J lost 8 bases, with 10 bases between them. The CDR3 is CASRGSGEKLFF. CDR3 bases: TGTGCCAGCAGGGGGTCGGGGGAAAAACTGTTTTTT.

The sample holds a few counts of this clonotype. The chain has TRBV2 and TRBJ1-5; TRBD1 agrees at 8 bases. CDR3 length: 14 amino acids. In germline, CDR1 is SNHLY, CDR2 FYNNEI. V shed 6 bases, J shed 5 bases, and the junction held 6 bases outside the gene matches. The CDR3 DNA reads as TGTGCCAGCAGATACAGGGGGGAGTATCAGCCCCAGCATTTT. Encoded protein: CASRYRGEYQPQHF.

The chain carries TRBV12-3 or TRBV12-4 and TRBJ2-3; D may correspond to TRBD1 or TRBD2 (5 bases each). V shed 7 bases and J shed 0 bases, with 14 bases lying between them. The CDR3 has 15 residues. CDR3 in amino acids: CASTGTPLSTDTQYF. The CDR3 coding sequence is TGTGCCAGCACCGGGACCCCACTGAGCACAGATACGCAGTATTTT.

The rearrangement uses TRBV6-5 and TRBJ2-7; D unresolved. With 3 bases removed from V and 3 bases from J, the gap between germline ends came to 12 bases. Germline V gene sequence: CDR1 MNHEY, CDR2 SVGAGI. The CDR3 is 14 amino acids. The CDR3 coding sequence is TGTGCCAGCAGTTATACGAGCGTAAACTACGAGCAGTACTTC. Amino acid sequence: CASSYTSVNYEQYF.

This clonotype was detected only a few times. This chain connects TRBV29-1 to TRBJ2-5; 7 positions match TRBD2. Matching the DNA end better, TRBJ2-7 makes the J call doubtful. Germline V gene sequence: CDR1 SQVTM, CDR2 ANQGSEA. This CDR3 has 12 residues. This CDR3 reads CSVDAGDYEQYF. CDR3 sequence (DNA): TGCAGCGTTGATGCGGGAGATTACGAGCAGTACTTC.

This clonotype showed up just a few times. The V gene is TRBV5-1, the J gene TRBJ1-2, with unresolved D. This CDR3 has 13 residues. Looked up from germline, CDR1 is SGHRS and CDR2 is YFSETQ. The V gene lost 0 bases and the J gene lost 7 bases, with 10 bases spanning the gap. The CDR3 sequence is CASSLVGVRGYTF. In nucleotides, the CDR3 is TGCGCCAGCAGCTTGGTCGGGGTCCGTGGCTACACCTTC. The complete variable domain, with remaining parts taken from reference TRBV5-1 and TRBJ1-2, reads KAGVTQTPRYLIKTRGQQVTLSCSPISGHRSVSWYQQTPGQGLQFLFEYFSETQRNKGNFPGRFSGRQFSNSRSEMNVSTLELGDSALYLCASSLVGVRGYTFGSGTRLTVV.

This clonotype has just a few counts. J is TRBJ2-1 and V is TRBV5-1, with 9 bases matching TRBD2. The junction had 3 bases not matched to a gene; V was cut back by 2 bases and J by 6 bases. This CDR3 has 14 residues. Per the germline V gene, CDR1 is SGHRS and CDR2 is YFSETQ. The CDR3 region has the DNA TGCGCCAGCAGCTTAGCGGGAGGAATCAATGAGCAGTTCTTC. It specifies CASSLAGGINEQFF.

CDR3 loop: CASSNIWDRGHYEQYF. CDR3 DNA: TGTGCCAGTAGTAACATTTGGGACAGGGGGCACTACGAGCAGTACTTC. This chain joins TRBV19 and TRBJ2-7; TRBD1 matches 12 bases. J gave up 3 bases and V 4 bases, and 7 bases lay outside the gene matches. CDR3 length: 16 amino acids. Per the germline V gene, CDR1 is LNHDA and CDR2 is SQIVND (reference sequence). Full variable domain (outside the CDR3, taken from reference TRBV19 and TRBJ2-7): DGGITQSPKYLFRKEGQNVTLSCEQNLNHDAMYWYRQDPGQGLRLIYYSQIVNDFQKGDIAEGYSVSREKKESFPLTVTSAQKNPTAFYLCASSNIWDRGHYEQYFGPGTRLTVT.

This clonotype was seen a few times. The CDR3 DNA reads TGTGCCATCAGTGGTGACAGGGGAGCCCAGGAGACCCAGTACTTC. It specifies CAISGDRGAQETQYF. The chain couples TRBV10-3 to TRBJ2-5; 8 bases agree with TRBD1. Per germline, CDR1 ENHRY and CDR2 SYGVKD. The CDR3 is made up of 15 amino acids. V lost 4 bases and J lost 5; bases outside the gene matches: 9.

The chain uses TRBV20-1 and TRBJ2-1, with D hard to call. The CDR3 has 14 amino acids. V shed 3 bases and J shed 4 bases, with 13 bases lying between them. CDR1 DFQATT and CDR2 SNEGSKA come from the germline V gene (reference sequence). This chain's CDR3 is CSASKTLSYNEQFF. CDR3 nucleotide sequence: TGCAGTGCTAGTAAGACTTTATCTTACAATGAGCAGTTCTTC.

This clonotype has more than one count but fewer than ten. It is likely a read error, because the conserved phenylalanine at the end of the CDR3 is missing. This chain links TRBV28 with TRBJ2-7, with D maybe TRBD1 (5 bases). CDR1 and CDR2 from the germline V gene are MDHEN and SYDVKM. The CDR3 is 13 residues long. V lost 10 bases and J lost 1, with 14 bases in between. The CDR3 spells CATRPQGSYEQYL. CDR3 nucleotide sequence: TGTGCCACCCGTCCTCAGGGTTCCTACGAGCAGTACCTC.

V usage is TRBV10-3 and J usage is TRBJ2-7; 8 bases fit TRBD1. V lost 10 bases, J lost 3 bases, and 8 bases stayed unmatched. The CDR3 is made up of 13 amino acids. The germline V gene has CDR1 ENHRY and CDR2 SYGVKD. The chain's CDR3 is CATSSGQGYEQYF. In nucleotides, the CDR3 is TGTGCCACCTCATCAGGACAGGGCTACGAGCAGTACTTC.

This clonotype has more than one count but fewer than ten. The chain employs TRBV7-9 and TRBJ2-5, with 8 bases matching TRBD1. V lost 5 bases, J lost 5 bases, and 10 bases stayed unmatched. In germline, CDR1 is SEHNR, CDR2 FQNEAQ (reference sequence). This CDR3 contains 15 residues. CDR3 region: CASSPEDRAWETQYF. The CDR3 bases are TGTGCCAGCAGCCCAGAGGACAGGGCATGGGAGACCCAGTACTTC.

CDR3 bases: TGCGCCAGCAGCCAAGATCGGCGGGAAAAACTGTTTTTT. Translating it yields CASSQDRREKLFF. This rearrangement joins TRBV4-3 to TRBJ1-4; D is unclear. Trimming took off 0 bases at V and 8 bases at J, with 7 bases between the two ends. CDR1 and CDR2 (germline): LGHNA, YSLEER. The CDR3 is made up of 13 amino acids.

This clonotype was observed a handful of times. J is TRBJ2-7 and V is TRBV4-1; possibly TRBD1 or TRBD2 for D (6 bases each). CDR3 length: 15 amino acids. The ends were cut back, 1 base at V and 6 bases at J, with 16 bases in the middle. Germline CDR1 is MGHRA and CDR2 is YSYEKL. The CDR3 nucleotides read TGCGCCAGCAGCCAAGTTGGTACAGGGCGGGGCGAGCAGTACTTC. This translates into CASSQVGTGRGEQYF.

The genes are TRBV7-6 and TRBJ1-1; D might be TRBD1 (5 bases). Trimming took off 8 bases at V and 12 bases at J, with 13 bases between the two ends. The CDR3 is 10 amino acids. The germline V gene encodes CDR1 SGHVS and CDR2 FNYEAQ. This CDR3 is CASQGTRTFF. The CDR3, as DNA: TGTGCCAGCCAAGGGACTAGAACTTTCTTT. The variable domain in full, completed from reference TRBV7-6 and TRBJ1-1, reads GAGVSQSPRYKVTKRGQDVALRCDPISGHVSLYWYRQALGQGPEFLTYFNYEAQQDKSGLPNDRFSAERPEGSISTLTIQRTEQRDSAMYRCASQGTRTFFGQGTRLTVV.

The chain is built from TRBV15 and TRBJ1-6, with 7 bases that match TRBD1. Germline assignment: CDR1 LNHNV and CDR2 YYDKDF (reference sequence). V trimming: 3 bases; J trimming: 5 bases; junction bases outside the gene matches: 4. CDR3 length: 15 residues. CDR3 nucleotide sequence: TGTGCCACCAGCAGTAGGACAGGAGATAATTCACCCCTCCACTTT. Its protein product is CATSSRTGDNSPLHF.

This chain uses TRBV29-1 with TRBJ2-7; a possible D gene is TRBD1 (6 bases). The V gene's germline CDR1 is SQVTM and CDR2 ANQGSEA. V lost 7 bases to trimming and J lost 1 base, with 8 bases between them. This CDR3 contains 11 residues. The CDR3 region is CSGQGSYEQYF. The CDR3 nucleotides are TGCAGCGGTCAGGGGTCCTACGAGCAGTACTTC.

This clonotype has just a few counts. J is TRBJ2-1 and V is TRBV4-2; 8 bases line up with TRBD2. V was clipped by 0 bases and J by 10 bases; unmatched bases: 5. The CDR3 is made up of 14 amino acids. The germline CDR1 and CDR2 sequences are LGHNA and YNFKEQ. The DNA of the CDR3 is TGTGCCAGCAGCCAAGATTTATCTAGCGGGGAGCAGTTCTTC. This codes for CASSQDLSSGEQFF.

The rearrangement links TRBV7-2 to TRBJ2-5; TRBD2 agrees at 13 bases. The J call is in doubt because the DNA end fits TRBJ2-7 better. Germline lookup yields CDR1 SGHTA and CDR2 FQGNSA. CDR3 size: 15 residues. In DNA form, the CDR3 reads TGTGCCAGCAGCATACTAGCGGGGGGGGACTACGAGCAGTACTTC. The encoded protein is CASSILAGGDYEQYF.